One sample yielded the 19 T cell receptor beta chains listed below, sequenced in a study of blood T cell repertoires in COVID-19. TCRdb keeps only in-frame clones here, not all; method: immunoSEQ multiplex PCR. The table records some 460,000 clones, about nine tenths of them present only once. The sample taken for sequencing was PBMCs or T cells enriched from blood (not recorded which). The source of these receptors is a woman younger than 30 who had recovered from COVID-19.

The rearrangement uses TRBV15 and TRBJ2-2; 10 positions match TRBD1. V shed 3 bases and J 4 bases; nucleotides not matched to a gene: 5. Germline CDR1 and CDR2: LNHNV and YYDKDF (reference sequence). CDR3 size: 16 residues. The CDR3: CATSSPGQGTTGELFF. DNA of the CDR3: TGTGCCACCAGCAGCCCGGGACAGGGGACCACCGGGGAGCTGTTTTTT.

Here the CDR3 reads CASSALTGTFNNEQFF. In DNA form, the CDR3 reads TGTGCCAGCAGTGCACTGACCGGGACTTTTAACAATGAGCAGTTCTTC. The chain has TRBV2 and TRBJ2-1, with D maybe TRBD2 (6 bases). Germline V gives CDR1 SNHLY, CDR2 FYNNEI. V lost 4 bases, J lost 5 bases, and 18 bases lay in between. The CDR3 runs to 16 residues.

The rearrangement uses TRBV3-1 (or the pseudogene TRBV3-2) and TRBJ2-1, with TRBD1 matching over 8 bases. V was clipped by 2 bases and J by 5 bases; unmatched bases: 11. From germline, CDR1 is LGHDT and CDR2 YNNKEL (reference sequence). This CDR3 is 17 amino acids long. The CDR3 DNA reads TGTGCCAGCAGCCAAAATGTTGGGACAGGTAGCGACAATGAGCAGTTCTTC. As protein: CASSQNVGTGSDNEQFF.

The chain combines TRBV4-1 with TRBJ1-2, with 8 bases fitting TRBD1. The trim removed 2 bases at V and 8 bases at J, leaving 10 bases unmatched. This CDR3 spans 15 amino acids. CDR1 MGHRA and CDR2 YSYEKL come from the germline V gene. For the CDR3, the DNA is TGCGCCAGCAGCCAATTTAGGACAGGGTCTATGGGCTACACCTTC. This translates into CASSQFRTGSMGYTF.

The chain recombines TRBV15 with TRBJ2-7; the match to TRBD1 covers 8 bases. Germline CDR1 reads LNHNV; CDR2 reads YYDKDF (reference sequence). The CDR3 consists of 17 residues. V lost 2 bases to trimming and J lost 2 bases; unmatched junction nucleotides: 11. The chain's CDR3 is CATSRPGTGAIPYEQYF. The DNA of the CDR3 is TGTGCCACCAGCAGACCCGGGACAGGAGCCATCCCCTACGAGCAGTACTTC.

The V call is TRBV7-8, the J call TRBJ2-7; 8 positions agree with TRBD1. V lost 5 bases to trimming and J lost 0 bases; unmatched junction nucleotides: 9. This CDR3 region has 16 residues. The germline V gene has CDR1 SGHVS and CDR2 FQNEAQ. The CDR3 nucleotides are TGTGCCAGCAGCCGGACAAGGACAGGGAGCTCCTACGAGCAGTACTTC. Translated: CASSRTRTGSSYEQYF.

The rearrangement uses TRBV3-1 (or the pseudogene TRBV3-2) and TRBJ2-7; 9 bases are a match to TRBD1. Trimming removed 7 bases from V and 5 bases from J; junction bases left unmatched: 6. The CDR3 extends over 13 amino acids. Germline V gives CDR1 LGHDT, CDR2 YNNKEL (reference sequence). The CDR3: CASTTGGPDEQYF. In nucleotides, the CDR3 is TGTGCCAGCACAACAGGGGGCCCGGACGAGCAGTACTTC.

The CDR3 region is CASSFTTSGVQGETQYF. In nucleotides, the CDR3 is TGCGCCAGCAGCTTTACTACTAGCGGGGTTCAAGGGGAGACCCAGTACTTC. The rearrangement joins TRBV5-1 to TRBJ2-5; 10 bases fit TRBD2. CDR1 SGHRS and CDR2 YFSETQ come from the germline V gene. Germline trimming cut 2 bases from V and 5 bases from J; bases unmatched to any gene: 12. This CDR3 is 17 amino acids long.

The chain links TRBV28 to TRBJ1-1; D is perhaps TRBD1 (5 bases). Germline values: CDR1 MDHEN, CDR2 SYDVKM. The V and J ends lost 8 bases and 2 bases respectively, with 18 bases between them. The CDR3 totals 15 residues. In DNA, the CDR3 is TGTGCCAGCGCGGGCCCGCGGGACGCTAACACTGAAGCTTTCTTT. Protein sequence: CASAGPRDANTEAFF.

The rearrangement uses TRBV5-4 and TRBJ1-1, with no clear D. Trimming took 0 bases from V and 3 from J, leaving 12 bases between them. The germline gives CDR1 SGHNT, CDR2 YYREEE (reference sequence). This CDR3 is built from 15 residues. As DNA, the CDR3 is TGTGCCAGCAGCTTGGAAGAGGGATCTTACACTGAAGCTTTCTTT. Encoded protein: CASSLEEGSYTEAFF.

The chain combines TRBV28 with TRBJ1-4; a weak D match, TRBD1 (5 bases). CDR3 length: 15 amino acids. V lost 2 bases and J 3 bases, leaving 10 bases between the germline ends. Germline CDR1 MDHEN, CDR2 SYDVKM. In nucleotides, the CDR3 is TGTGCCAGCAGTTTACTTTGGGGGGCTAATGAAAAACTGTTTTTT. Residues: CASSLLWGANEKLFF.

The CDR3 DNA is TGTGCCAGCAGTGAAGCGTCAGTCTATGGCTACACCTTC. Its translation is CASSEASVYGYTF. The rearrangement joins TRBV6-1 to TRBJ1-2; D ambiguous. Looked up from germline, CDR1 is MNHNS and CDR2 is SASEGT. This CDR3 spans 13 amino acids. V lost 0 bases and J 4 bases, leaving 6 bases between the germline ends.

The CDR3 DNA is TGTGCCAGCAGCGGGGCCGGGGGACATAATTCACCCCTCCACTTT. Translation: CASSGAGGHNSPLHF. V and J are TRBV7-9 and TRBJ1-6; a possible D gene is TRBD1 (5 bases). Per germline, CDR1 SEHNR and CDR2 FQNEAQ (reference sequence). The CDR3 runs to 15 residues. Trimming shortened V by 5 bases and J by 5 bases, and 13 bases separated the two germline ends.

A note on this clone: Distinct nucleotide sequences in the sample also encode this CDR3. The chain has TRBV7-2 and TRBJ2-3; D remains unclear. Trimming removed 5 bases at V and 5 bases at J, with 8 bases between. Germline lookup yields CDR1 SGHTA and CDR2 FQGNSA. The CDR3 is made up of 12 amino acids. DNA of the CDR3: TGTGCCAGCAGCCGCGAGGTAGATACGCAGTATTTT. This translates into CASSREVDTQYF.

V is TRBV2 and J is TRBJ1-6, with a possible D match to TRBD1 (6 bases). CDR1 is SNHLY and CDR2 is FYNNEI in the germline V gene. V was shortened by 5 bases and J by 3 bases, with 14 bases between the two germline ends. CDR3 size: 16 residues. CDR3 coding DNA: TGTGCCAGCAGTCCCGGGGGGGGCAACTATAATTCACCCCTCCACTTT. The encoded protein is CASSPGGGNYNSPLHF. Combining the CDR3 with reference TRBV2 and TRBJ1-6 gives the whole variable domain EPEVTQTPSHQVTQMGQEVILRCVPISNHLYFYWYRQILGQKVEFLVSFYNNEISEKSEIFDDQFSVERPDGSNFTLKIRSTKLEDSAMYFCASSPGGGNYNSPLHFGNGTRLTVT.

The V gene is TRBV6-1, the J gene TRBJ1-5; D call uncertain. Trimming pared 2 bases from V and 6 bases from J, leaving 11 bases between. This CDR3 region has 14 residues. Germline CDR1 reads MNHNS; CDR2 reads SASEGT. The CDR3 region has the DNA TGTGCCAGCAGTGAATCTCTGGAGAGTCAGCCCCAGCATTTT. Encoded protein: CASSESLESQPQHF.

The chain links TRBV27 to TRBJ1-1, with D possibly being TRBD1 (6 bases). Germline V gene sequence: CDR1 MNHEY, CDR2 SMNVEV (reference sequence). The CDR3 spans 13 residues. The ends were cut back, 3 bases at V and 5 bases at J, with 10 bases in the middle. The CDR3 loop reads CASSFDRTTEAFF. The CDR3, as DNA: TGTGCCAGCAGTTTTGACAGGACGACTGAAGCTTTCTTT.

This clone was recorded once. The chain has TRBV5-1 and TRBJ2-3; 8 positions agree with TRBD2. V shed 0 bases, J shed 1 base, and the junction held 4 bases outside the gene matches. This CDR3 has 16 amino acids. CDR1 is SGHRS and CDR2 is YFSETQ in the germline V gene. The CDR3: CASSLDSGAGTDTQYF. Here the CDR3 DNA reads TGCGCCAGCAGCTTGGATAGCGGGGCGGGCACAGATACGCAGTATTTT. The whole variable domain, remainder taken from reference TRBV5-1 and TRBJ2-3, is KAGVTQTPRYLIKTRGQQVTLSCSPISGHRSVSWYQQTPGQGLQFLFEYFSETQRNKGNFPGRFSGRQFSNSRSEMNVSTLELGDSALYLCASSLDSGAGTDTQYFGPGTRLTVL.

The CDR3 coding sequence is TGCGCCAGCAGCTTGGGGGTTGGGCTGAACACTGAAGCTTTCTTT. The encoded protein is CASSLGVGLNTEAFF. The chain employs TRBV5-1 and TRBJ1-1; D not resolved. This CDR3 region has 15 residues. V was pared by 0 bases and J by 0 bases, with 9 bases between. CDR1 and CDR2 from the germline V gene are SGHRS and YFSETQ.